These 15 T cell receptor beta chains were sequenced from one sample in a study of blood T cell repertoires in COVID-19. Assay: immunoSEQ multiplex PCR; the TCRdb copy retains only in-frame clones and omits some. The sample holds about 81,000 clones; around nine tenths are singletons and the top ten take about 12%. Specimen: peripheral blood. The receptors shown here come from a man between 65 and 85 years old with active or convalescent COVID-19.

In this sample, this clone turned up a few times. The J gene is TRBJ2-6, the V gene TRBV4-1; D gene uncertain. Germline-derived CDR1 and CDR2 are MGHRA and YSYEKL. The V gene lost 5 bases and the J gene lost 4 bases, with 21 bases spanning the gap. This CDR3 has 18 amino acids. The CDR3 sequence: CASSTPRTGFQGANVLTF. In DNA form, the CDR3 reads TGCGCCAGCAGCACCCCTCGTACCGGGTTCCAAGGGGCCAACGTCCTGACTTTC.

The chain couples TRBV19 to TRBJ2-7, with TRBD1 matching 7 bases. The CDR3 spans 14 residues. Germline trimming cut 3 bases from V and 0 bases from J; bases unmatched to any gene: 2. CDR1 and CDR2 from the germline V gene are LNHDA and SQIVND (reference sequence). CDR3 loop: CASSITGDSYEQYF. The CDR3 bases are TGTGCCAGTAGTATCACAGGGGACTCCTACGAGCAGTACTTC.

The rearrangement uses TRBV18 and TRBJ1-2; D remains unclear. Germline CDR1 and CDR2: KGHSH and LQKENI. Trimming removed 4 bases from V and 0 bases from J, with 6 bases in between. There are 13 residues in the CDR3. In DNA, the CDR3 is TGTGCCAGCTCACTTACAGCTAACTATGGCTACACCTTC. Protein sequence: CASSLTANYGYTF.

In the case of this clone: This sample also contains other DNA sequences that code for the same CDR3. J is TRBJ2-3 and V is TRBV4-2; 9 bases are shared with TRBD2. Unmatched junction bases numbered 10, after V lost 0 bases and J lost 0 bases. CDR3 length: 19 residues. Germline CDR1 is LGHNA and CDR2 is YNFKEQ. CDR3 nucleotides: TGTGCCAGCAGCCAAGATCGGACTCGCGGGGGGGGGAGCACAGATACGCAGTATTTT. Translating gives CASSQDRTRGGGSTDTQYF.

The table lists this clone with a few counts. The rearrangement links TRBV12-3 or TRBV12-4 to TRBJ1-5; D gene ambiguous. V lost 2 bases to trimming and J lost 4 bases, with 6 bases between them. The CDR3 totals 13 residues. The CDR3 is CASSLSPNQPQHF. CDR3 DNA sequence: TGTGCCAGCAGTTTAAGCCCGAATCAGCCCCAGCATTTT.

V gene TRBV11-2 combines with J gene TRBJ1-1; maybe TRBD1 (5 bases). The germline V gene has CDR1 SGHAT and CDR2 FQNNGV. With 1 base removed from V and 3 bases from J, the gap between germline ends came to 9 bases. This CDR3 comprises 14 residues. The CDR3 DNA sequence: TGTGCCAGCAGCTTAGTCGGGGGGGACACTGAAGCTTTCTTT. Residues: CASSLVGGDTEAFF.

The chain uses TRBV10-3 and TRBJ2-1; 11 bases fit TRBD2. The CDR3 covers 16 residues. Germline V gene data show CDR1 as ENHRY and CDR2 as SYGVKD. The ends lost 3 bases at V and 3 bases at J; junction bases unmatched: 4. The CDR3 reads CAISDLLAGGYNEQFF. Here the CDR3 DNA reads TGTGCCATCAGTGACCTCCTAGCGGGGGGCTACAATGAGCAGTTCTTC.

The rearrangement joins TRBV6-1 to TRBJ2-5; 7 positions match TRBD1. After removal of 3 bases from V and 1 base from J, the junction contained 5 bases not matched to a gene. This CDR3 is built from 15 residues. Per germline, CDR1 MNHNS and CDR2 SASEGT. The DNA for the CDR3 is TGTGCCAGCAGTGAGTGGGGACAGCCCCAAGAGACCCAGTACTTC. This codes for CASSEWGQPQETQYF.

This clone was counted between two and nine times. The chain links TRBV4-3 to TRBJ2-3; a weak D match, TRBD2 (6 bases). CDR3 length: 18 amino acids. V was pared by 1 base and J by 6 bases, with 23 bases between. Germline V gene sequence: CDR1 LGHNA, CDR2 YSLEER. CDR3 DNA: TGCGCCAGCAGCCAAGGTGGGCACGCGGGGTCCTGGTTGGATACGCAGTATTTT. It is translated as CASSQGGHAGSWLDTQYF.

The chain carries TRBV19 and TRBJ1-2, with 8 bases aligning to TRBD1. Unmatched junction bases numbered 10, after V lost 6 bases and J lost 4 bases. Germline lookup yields CDR1 LNHDA and CDR2 SQIVND (reference sequence). This CDR3 comprises 15 residues. CDR3 in DNA: TGTGCCAGTAGACTAAACGGACAGGGCGGCTATGGCTACACCTTC. Amino acid sequence: CASRLNGQGGYGYTF.

The chain uses TRBV6-5 and TRBJ1-2; D is undetermined. Trimming removed 5 bases from V and 6 bases from J, with 16 bases in between. The CDR3 runs 14 residues. CDR1 and CDR2 (germline): MNHEY, SVGAGI. The CDR3 sequence is CASSPRAGYDGYTF. The CDR3 DNA reads TGTGCCAGCAGTCCTAGGGCGGGGTATGATGGCTACACCTTC.

The chain is built from TRBV6-5 and TRBJ1-3; TRBD1 matches 9 bases. CDR1 is MNHEY, CDR2 SVGAGI, per germline. With 6 bases clipped from V and 5 bases from J, the junction kept 8 bases outside the gene matches. The CDR3 runs to 15 residues. The CDR3 nucleotides are TGTGCCAGCAGGGCGCGCGGGACAGGGAGAAACACCATATATTTT. It encodes CASRARGTGRNTIYF.

The chain is built from TRBV11-1 and TRBJ1-6; D uncertain. Between the trimmed V and J ends, which lost 5 bases and 14 bases, there was a span of 16 bases. Per germline, CDR1 SGHAT and CDR2 FQDESV (reference sequence). There are 13 residues in the CDR3. The CDR3 reads CASSLLPERTLHF. The CDR3 DNA reads TGTGCCAGCAGCCTACTACCCGAAAGAACCCTCCACTTT.

This clone was recorded a few times. V is TRBV5-5 and J is TRBJ1-1; the D gene is possibly TRBD1 (5 bases). Germline-derived CDR1 and CDR2 are SGHKS and YYEKEE (reference sequence). V was cut by 1 base and J by 5 bases, with 15 bases left in between. The length of the CDR3 is 15 residues. The CDR3 reads CASSLSLSGGTEAFF. The CDR3 DNA follows: TGTGCCAGCAGCTTGAGTCTTTCGGGGGGGACTGAAGCTTTCTTT.

CDR3 in DNA: TGTGCCAGCAGCCTGGGGCCATCAGATACGCAGTATTTT. It yields the protein CASSLGPSDTQYF. The chain carries TRBV7-8 and TRBJ2-3; D possibly corresponds to TRBD1 (5 bases). Germline assignment: CDR1 SGHVS and CDR2 FQNEAQ. The CDR3 is 13 residues long. Trimming shortened V by 5 bases and J by 4 bases, and 10 bases separated the two germline ends.